The clone carrying this T cell receptor (beta chain) occurred a few times. What it binds is unknown. The data originate from a study of T cell repertoires in cytomegalovirus infection. Study-wide background: Alongside well-studied HLA-B-restricted CMV epitopes, recently identified HLA-C-restricted CMV epitopes were also used. CMV infection together with matching HLA type was indicated by public TCR beta signatures. The study's findings and limits: People with CMV and the relevant HLA were identified by cumulative public TCR beta family frequency.

The CDR3 runs to 15 residues. Germline V lookup: CDR1 SGHTA, CDR2 FQGNSA. The V gene lost 1 base and the J gene lost 7 bases, with 13 bases spanning the gap. TCRdb re-called the reads through MiXCR, storing one row per CDR3 protein. Of about 57,000 distinct CDR3 sequences in the sample, 20% were seen once. This TCR was recovered from a human donor in good health (CMV status not recorded). Some clones in this sample may be carry-over from other donors' samples. Material: CD8+ T cells from cultured PBMCs, obtained from culture after CMV antigen stimulation. The chain couples TRBV7-2 to TRBJ2-2, with a weak D call TRBD2 (7 bases). As DNA, the CDR3 is TGTGCCAGCAGCTTAGAAAGGGGGGGTTACGGGGAGCTGTTTTTT. Translating it yields CASSLERGGYGELFF. The entire variable domain, with the rest obtained from reference TRBV7-2 and TRBJ2-2, is as follows: GAGVSQSPSNKVTEKGKDVELRCDPISGHTALYWYRQSLGQGLEFLIYFQGNSAPDKSGLPSDRFSAERTGGSVSTLTIQRTQQEDSAVYLCASSLERGGYGELFFGEGSRLTVL.